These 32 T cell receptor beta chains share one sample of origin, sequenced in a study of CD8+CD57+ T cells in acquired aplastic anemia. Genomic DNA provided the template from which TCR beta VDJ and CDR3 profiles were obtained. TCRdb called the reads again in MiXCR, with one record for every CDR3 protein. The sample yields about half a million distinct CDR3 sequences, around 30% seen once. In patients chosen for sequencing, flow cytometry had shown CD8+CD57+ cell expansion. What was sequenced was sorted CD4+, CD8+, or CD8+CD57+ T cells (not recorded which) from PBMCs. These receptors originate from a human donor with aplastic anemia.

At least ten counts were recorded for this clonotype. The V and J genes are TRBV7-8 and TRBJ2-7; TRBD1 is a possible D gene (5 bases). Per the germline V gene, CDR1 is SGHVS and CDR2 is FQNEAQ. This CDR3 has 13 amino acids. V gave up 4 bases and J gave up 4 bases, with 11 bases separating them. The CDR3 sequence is CASSSRVGYEQYF. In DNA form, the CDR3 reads TGTGCCAGCAGCTCCAGGGTAGGATACGAGCAGTACTTC.

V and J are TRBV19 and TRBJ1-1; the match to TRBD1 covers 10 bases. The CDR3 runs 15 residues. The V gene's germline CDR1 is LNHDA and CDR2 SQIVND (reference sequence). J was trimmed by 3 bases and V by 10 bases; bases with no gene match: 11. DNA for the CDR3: TGTGCCACATCCCCGGGACAGGGGTGGGACACTGAAGCTTTCTTT. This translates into CATSPGQGWDTEAFF.

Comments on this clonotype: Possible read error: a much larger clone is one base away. CDR3 sequence reads: CASSFQWYEQYF. The CDR3 DNA is TGTGCCAGCAGTTTCCAGTGGTACGAGCAGTACTTC. The chain joins TRBV12-3 or TRBV12-4 to TRBJ2-7, with no clear D. Trimming left V 3 bases short and J 4 bases short, with 7 bases between. CDR3 size: 12 residues.

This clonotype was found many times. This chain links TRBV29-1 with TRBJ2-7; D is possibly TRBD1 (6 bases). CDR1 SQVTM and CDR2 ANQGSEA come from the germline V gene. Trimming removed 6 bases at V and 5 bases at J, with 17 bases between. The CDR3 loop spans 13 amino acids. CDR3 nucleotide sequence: TGCAGCGTGGGACACAGGCCGGGTGACGAGCAGTACTTC. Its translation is CSVGHRPGDEQYF.

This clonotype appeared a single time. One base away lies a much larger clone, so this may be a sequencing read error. The CDR3 nucleotides read TGTGCCAGCAGCTACCAACGACAGGGGATCAGGCAGTACTTC. Protein sequence: CASSYQRQGIRQYF. V usage is TRBV11-2 and J usage is TRBJ2-7, with 8 bases matching TRBD1. V lost 4 bases, J lost 9 bases, and 11 bases stayed unmatched. Germline assignment: CDR1 SGHAT and CDR2 FQNNGV. The CDR3 is 14 amino acids.

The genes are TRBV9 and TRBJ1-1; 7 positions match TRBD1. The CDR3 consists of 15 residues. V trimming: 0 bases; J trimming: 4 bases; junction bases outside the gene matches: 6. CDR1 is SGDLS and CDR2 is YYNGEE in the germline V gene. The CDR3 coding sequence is TGTGCCAGCAGCGTAGACCGACAGGGTACCACTGAAGCTTTCTTT. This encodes CASSVDRQGTTEAFF.

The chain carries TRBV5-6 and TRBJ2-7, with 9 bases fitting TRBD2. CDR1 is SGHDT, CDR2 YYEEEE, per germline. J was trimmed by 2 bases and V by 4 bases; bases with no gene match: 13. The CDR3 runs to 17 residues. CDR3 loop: CASSRPGYSGSAYEQYF. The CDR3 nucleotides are TGTGCCAGCAGCCGGCCGGGGTATAGCGGGAGCGCCTACGAGCAGTACTTC.

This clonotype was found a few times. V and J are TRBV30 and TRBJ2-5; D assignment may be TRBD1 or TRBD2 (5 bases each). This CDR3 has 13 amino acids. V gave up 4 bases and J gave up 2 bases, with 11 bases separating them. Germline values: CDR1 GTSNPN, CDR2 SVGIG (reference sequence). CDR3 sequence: CAWMGRQQETQYF. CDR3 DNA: TGTGCCTGGATGGGGAGACAGCAAGAGACCCAGTACTTC.

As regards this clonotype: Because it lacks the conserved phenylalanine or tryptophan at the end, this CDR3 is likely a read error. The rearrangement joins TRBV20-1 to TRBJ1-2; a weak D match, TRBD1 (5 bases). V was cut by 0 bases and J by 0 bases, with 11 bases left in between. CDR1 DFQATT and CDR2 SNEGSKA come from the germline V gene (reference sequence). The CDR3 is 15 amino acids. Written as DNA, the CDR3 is TGCAGTGCTAGAGAGAGACAGCTTTCTAACTATGGCTACACCCTC. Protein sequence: CSARERQLSNYGYTL.

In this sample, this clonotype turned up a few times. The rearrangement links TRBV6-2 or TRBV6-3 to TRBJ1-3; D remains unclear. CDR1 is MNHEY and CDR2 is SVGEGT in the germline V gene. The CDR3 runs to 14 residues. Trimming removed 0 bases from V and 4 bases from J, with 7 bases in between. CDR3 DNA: TGTGCCAGCAGTTACTCGAAATCCGGAAACACCATATATTTT. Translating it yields CASSYSKSGNTIYF.

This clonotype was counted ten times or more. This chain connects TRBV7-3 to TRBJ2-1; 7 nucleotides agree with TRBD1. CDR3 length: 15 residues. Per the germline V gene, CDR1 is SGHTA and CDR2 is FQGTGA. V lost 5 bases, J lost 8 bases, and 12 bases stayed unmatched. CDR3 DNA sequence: TGTGCCAGCAGCCGCGACGGGACAGTGGCCGATGAGCAGTTCTTC. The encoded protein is CASSRDGTVADEQFF. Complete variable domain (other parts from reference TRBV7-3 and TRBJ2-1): GAGVSQTPSNKVTEKGKYVELRCDPISGHTALYWYRQSLGQGPEFLIYFQGTGAADDSGLPNDRFFAVRPEGSVSTLKIQRTERGDSAVYLCASSRDGTVADEQFFGPGTRLTVL.

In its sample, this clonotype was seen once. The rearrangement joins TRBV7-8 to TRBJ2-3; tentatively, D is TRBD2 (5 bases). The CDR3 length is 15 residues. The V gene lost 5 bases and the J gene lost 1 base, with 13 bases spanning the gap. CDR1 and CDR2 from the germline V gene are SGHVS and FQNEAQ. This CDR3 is CASSPQRRGTDTQYF. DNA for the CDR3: TGTGCCAGCAGCCCACAGCGGCGTGGCACAGATACGCAGTATTTT.

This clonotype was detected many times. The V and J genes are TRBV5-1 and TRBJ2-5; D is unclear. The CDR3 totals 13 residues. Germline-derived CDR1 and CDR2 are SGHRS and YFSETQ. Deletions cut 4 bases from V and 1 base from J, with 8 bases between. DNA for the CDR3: TGCGCCAGCAGCGTAACAGTCCAAGAGACCCAGTACTTC. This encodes CASSVTVQETQYF. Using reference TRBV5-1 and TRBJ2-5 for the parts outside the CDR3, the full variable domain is KAGVTQTPRYLIKTRGQQVTLSCSPISGHRSVSWYQQTPGQGLQFLFEYFSETQRNKGNFPGRFSGRQFSNSRSEMNVSTLELGDSALYLCASSVTVQETQYFGPGTRLLVL.

The chain's CDR3 is CASSYSRLAGVTGELFF. In DNA, the CDR3 is TGTGCCAGCAGTTACTCGCGACTAGCGGGGGTCACCGGGGAGCTGTTTTTT. This chain connects TRBV6-5 to TRBJ2-2, with 12 bases matching TRBD2. Trimming cost V 0 bases and J 4 bases; bases outside gene matches: 3. Germline-derived CDR1 and CDR2 are MNHEY and SVGAGI. CDR3 length: 17 residues.

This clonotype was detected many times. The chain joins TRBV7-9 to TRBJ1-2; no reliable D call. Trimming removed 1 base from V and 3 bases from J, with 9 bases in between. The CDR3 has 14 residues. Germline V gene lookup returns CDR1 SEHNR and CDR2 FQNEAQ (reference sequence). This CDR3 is CASSLGAGDYGYTF. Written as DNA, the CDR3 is TGTGCCAGCAGCTTAGGGGCCGGAGACTATGGCTACACCTTC.

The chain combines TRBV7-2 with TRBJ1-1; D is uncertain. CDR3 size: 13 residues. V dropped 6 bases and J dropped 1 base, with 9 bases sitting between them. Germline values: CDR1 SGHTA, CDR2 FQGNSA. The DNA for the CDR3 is TGTGCCAGCAGTGGGGTGGGGAACACTGAAGCTTTCTTT. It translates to CASSGVGNTEAFF.

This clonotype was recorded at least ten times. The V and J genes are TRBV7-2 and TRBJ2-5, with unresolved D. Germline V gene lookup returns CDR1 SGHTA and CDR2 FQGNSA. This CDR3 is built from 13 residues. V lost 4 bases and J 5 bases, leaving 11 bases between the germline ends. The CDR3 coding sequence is TGTGCCAGCAGCTCCCTAGAGAGGGAGACCCAGTACTTC. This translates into CASSSLERETQYF. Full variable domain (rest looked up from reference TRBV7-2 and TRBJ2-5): GAGVSQSPSNKVTEKGKDVELRCDPISGHTALYWYRQSLGQGLEFLIYFQGNSAPDKSGLPSDRFSAERTGGSVSTLTIQRTQQEDSAVYLCASSSLERETQYFGPGTRLLVL.

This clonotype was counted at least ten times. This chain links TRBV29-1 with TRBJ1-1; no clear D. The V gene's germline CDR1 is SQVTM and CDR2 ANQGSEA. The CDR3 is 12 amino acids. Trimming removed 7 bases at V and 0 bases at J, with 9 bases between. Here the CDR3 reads CSAKGLNTEAFF. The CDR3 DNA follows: TGCAGCGCGAAGGGATTGAACACTGAAGCTTTCTTT.

The CDR3 DNA follows: TGCGCCAGCAGTCGTCCCGGGACAGGGACGGGCACTGAAGCTTTCTTT. Protein: CASSRPGTGTGTEAFF. The chain couples TRBV5-1 to TRBJ1-1, with 9 nucleotides matching TRBD1. The CDR3 runs to 16 residues. With 5 bases clipped from V and 4 bases from J, the junction kept 12 bases outside the gene matches. Germline V gives CDR1 SGHRS, CDR2 YFSETQ.

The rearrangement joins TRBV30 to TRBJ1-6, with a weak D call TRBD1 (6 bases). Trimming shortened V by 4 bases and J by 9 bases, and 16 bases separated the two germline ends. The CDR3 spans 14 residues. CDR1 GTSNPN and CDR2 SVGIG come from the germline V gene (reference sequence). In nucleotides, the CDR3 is TGTGCCTGGAAAACAGGGATTTCGAGTTCACCCCTCCACTTT. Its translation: CAWKTGISSSPLHF.

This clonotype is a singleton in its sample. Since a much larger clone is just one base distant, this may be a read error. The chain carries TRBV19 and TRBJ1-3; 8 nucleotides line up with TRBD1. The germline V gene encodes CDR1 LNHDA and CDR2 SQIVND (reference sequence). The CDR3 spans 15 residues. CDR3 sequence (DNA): TGTGCCGGTAGTATCACGGGACAGGCTGGAAACACCATATATTTT. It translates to CAGSITGQAGNTIYF.

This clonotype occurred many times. The CDR3: CSVVYGGTGELFF. The CDR3 DNA follows: TGCAGCGTGGTATACGGGGGAACCGGGGAGCTGTTTTTT. The chain joins TRBV29-1 to TRBJ2-2; weak D call: TRBD2 (6 bases). Trimming stripped 6 bases from V and 5 bases from J, with 13 bases between. The CDR3 contains 13 residues. Germline CDR1 reads SQVTM; CDR2 reads ANQGSEA.

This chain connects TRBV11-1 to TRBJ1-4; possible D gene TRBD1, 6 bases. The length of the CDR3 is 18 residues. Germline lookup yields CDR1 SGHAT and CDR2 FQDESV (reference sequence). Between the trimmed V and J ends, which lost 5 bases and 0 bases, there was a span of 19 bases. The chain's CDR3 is CASSPRQDRQATNEKLFF. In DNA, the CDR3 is TGTGCCAGCAGCCCGAGACAGGACCGGCAAGCAACTAATGAAAAACTGTTTTTT.

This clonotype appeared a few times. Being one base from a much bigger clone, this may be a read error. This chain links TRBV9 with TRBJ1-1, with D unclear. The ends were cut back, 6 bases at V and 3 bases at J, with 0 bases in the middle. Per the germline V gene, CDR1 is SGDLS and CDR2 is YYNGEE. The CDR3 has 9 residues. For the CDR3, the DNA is TGTGCCAGCAACACTGAAGCTTTCTTT. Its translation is CASNTEAFF.

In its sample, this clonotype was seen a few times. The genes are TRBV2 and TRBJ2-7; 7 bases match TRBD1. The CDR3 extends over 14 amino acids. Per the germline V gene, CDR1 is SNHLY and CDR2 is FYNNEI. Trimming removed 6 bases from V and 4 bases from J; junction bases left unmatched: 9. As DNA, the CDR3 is TGTGCCAGCAGGAGACAGGGTCCTGTATACGAGCAGTACTTC. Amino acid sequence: CASRRQGPVYEQYF.

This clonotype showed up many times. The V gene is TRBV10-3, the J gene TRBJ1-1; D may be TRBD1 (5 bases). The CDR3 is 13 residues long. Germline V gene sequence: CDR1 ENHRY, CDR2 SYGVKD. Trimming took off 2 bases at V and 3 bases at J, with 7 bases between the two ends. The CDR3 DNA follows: TGTGCCATCAGTGAGGCAGGGCACACTGAAGCTTTCTTT. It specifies CAISEAGHTEAFF.

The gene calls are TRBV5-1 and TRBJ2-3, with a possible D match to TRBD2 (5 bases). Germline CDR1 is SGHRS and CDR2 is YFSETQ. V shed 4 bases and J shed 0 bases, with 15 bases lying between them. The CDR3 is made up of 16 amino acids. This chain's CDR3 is CASSHSVPGSTDTQYF. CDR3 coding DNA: TGCGCCAGCAGCCATTCGGTACCGGGGAGCACAGATACGCAGTATTTT.

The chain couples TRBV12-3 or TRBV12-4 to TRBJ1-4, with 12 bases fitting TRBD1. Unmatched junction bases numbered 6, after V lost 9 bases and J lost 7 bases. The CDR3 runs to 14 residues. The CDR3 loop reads CASWDRGRSEKLFF. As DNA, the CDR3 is TGTGCCAGTTGGGACAGGGGGCGAAGTGAAAAACTGTTTTTT.

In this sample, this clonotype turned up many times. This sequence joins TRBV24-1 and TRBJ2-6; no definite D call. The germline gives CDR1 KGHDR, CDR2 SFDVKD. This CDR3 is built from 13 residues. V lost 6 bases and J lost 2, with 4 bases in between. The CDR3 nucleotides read TGTGCCACCAGTTCCCCTGGGGCCAACGTCCTGACTTTC. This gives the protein CATSSPGANVLTF.

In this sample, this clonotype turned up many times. CDR3 loop: CASSLDGDSYGYTF. CDR3 nucleotide sequence: TGTGCCAGCAGCTTAGACGGGGACAGCTATGGCTACACCTTC. The chain couples TRBV7-9 to TRBJ1-2; 7 bases match TRBD1. The CDR3 is 14 residues long. J was trimmed by 4 bases and V by 1 base; bases with no gene match: 3. The germline V gene encodes CDR1 SEHNR and CDR2 FQNEAQ (reference sequence).

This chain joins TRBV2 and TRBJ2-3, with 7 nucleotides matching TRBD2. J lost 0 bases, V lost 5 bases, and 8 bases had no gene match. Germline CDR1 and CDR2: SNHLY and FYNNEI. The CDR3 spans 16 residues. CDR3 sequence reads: CASSRLAAISTDTQYF. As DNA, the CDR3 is TGTGCCAGCAGTCGGCTAGCGGCGATTAGCACAGATACGCAGTATTTT.

The CDR3 DNA follows: TGTGCCACCAGTGGCCCCAAGGGACAGATTCACAATGAGCAGTTCTTC. Its translation: CATSGPKGQIHNEQFF. The chain is built from TRBV24-1 and TRBJ2-1, with 7 bases fitting TRBD1. This CDR3 comprises 16 residues. Germline values: CDR1 KGHDR, CDR2 SFDVKD. The ends lost 5 bases at V and 5 bases at J; junction bases unmatched: 11.